This is a list of T cell receptor beta chains from one sample in a study of CD4 T cells in relation to SARS-CoV-2 and coronaviruses. Sequencing was performed with immunoSEQ multiplex PCR; in TCRdb, only in-frame clones are kept and a portion is missing. The table records about 59,000 clones, just over 85% of them present only once. Specimen: memory CD4+ T cells from PBMCs. These receptors all come from a human donor in good health. CDR3s include the opening cysteine and the closing phenylalanine or tryptophan. D genes are given only for firm matches. The size entry is marked missing in some rows and otherwise reads once, few, many or a size class.

V gene	J gene	D gene	clone size	CDR3 protein	CDR3 DNA
TRBV7-2	TRBJ2-5	TRBD2	.	CASTIGTSGSRETQYF	TGTGCCAGCACCATAGGGACTAGCGGGAGTCGGGAGACCCAGTACTTC
TRBV30	TRBJ2-7	.	.	CAWSLRRSRLVTMDEQYF	TGTGCCTGGAGCCTAAGGAGGTCACGGCTAGTGACGATGGACGAGCAGTACTTC
TRBV28	TRBJ2-7	.	.	CASTPTGVHEQYF	TGTGCCAGCACCCCAACTGGTGTCCACGAGCAGTACTTC
TRBV19	TRBJ1-1	TRBD1	once	CASSTEGQSMNTEAFF	TGTGCCAGTAGTACAGAGGGACAGTCGATGAACACTGAAGCTTTCTTT
TRBV7-3	TRBJ2-5	.	.	CASSLSGHGETQYF	TGTGCCAGCAGTCTATCGGGTCACGGGGAGACCCAGTACTTC
TRBV28	TRBJ2-3	.	.	CASSFQDGLTDTQYF	TGTGCCAGCAGTTTCCAGGACGGACTCACAGATACGCAGTATTTT
TRBV30	TRBJ2-7	.	.	CAWSGGANEQYF	TGTGCCTGGAGTGGCGGCGCAAACGAGCAGTACTTC
TRBV27	TRBJ1-1	TRBD1	.	CASSLYPPDRMGTEAFF	TGTGCCAGCAGTTTATACCCCCCGGACAGGATGGGCACTGAAGCTTTCTTT
TRBV28	TRBJ2-7	.	.	CASSFRTYEQYF	TGTGCCAGCAGTTTCAGAACCTACGAGCAGTACTTC
TRBV5-4	TRBJ2-7	.	.	CASSPDQGRIYEQYF	TGTGCCAGCAGCCCGGATCAGGGGAGAATCTACGAGCAGTACTTC
TRBV28	TRBJ2-5	TRBD1	.	CASSTRQGKETQYF	TGTGCCAGCAGTACCCGACAGGGTAAGGAGACCCAGTACTTC
TRBV11-2	TRBJ2-5	TRBD2	.	CASSLATISGSIQETQYF	TGTGCCAGCAGCTTAGCGACAATTAGCGGGAGCATCCAAGAGACCCAGTACTTC
TRBV19	TRBJ1-5	TRBD1	.	CASSTSQGDRPQHF	TGTGCCAGTAGTACCAGCCAGGGGGATCGGCCCCAGCATTTT
TRBV19	TRBJ1-5	TRBD1	.	CASSQRRSGQHNQPQHF	TGTGCCAGTAGCCAAAGGCGGTCGGGACAGCACAATCAGCCCCAGCATTTT
TRBV7-2	TRBJ1-2	TRBD1	.	CASSSYRGNYGYTF	TGTGCCAGCAGCTCTTACAGGGGAAACTATGGCTACACCTTC
TRBV6-2/TRBV6-3	TRBJ2-2	.	once	CASSYGQYTGELFF	TGTGCCAGCAGTTATGGGCAGTACACCGGGGAGCTGTTTTTT
TRBV13	TRBJ2-7	TRBD2	.	CASSLIAGGYEQYF	TGTGCCAGCAGCCTAATAGCGGGAGGCTACGAGCAGTACTTC
TRBV5-1	TRBJ1-2	TRBD1	.	CASSLGGTADGYTF	TGCGCCAGCAGCTTGGGCGGGACAGCCGATGGCTACACCTTC
TRBV28	TRBJ1-5	.	few	CATEQGNQPQHF	TGTGCCACCGAACAGGGAAACCAGCCCCAGCATTTT
TRBV5-4	TRBJ2-3	.	.	CASSRTGRGLPSTDTQYF	TGTGCCAGCAGCCGAACCGGCCGAGGCTTGCCTAGCACAGATACGCAGTATTTT
TRBV6-5	TRBJ1-3	TRBD1	.	CASRQGALNTIYF	TGTGCCAGCAGACAGGGGGCCTTGAACACCATATATTTT
TRBV14	TRBJ2-5	TRBD2	.	CASSQDPHGRETQYF	TGTGCCAGCAGCCAAGATCCCCACGGGAGGGAGACCCAGTACTTC
TRBV19	TRBJ1-2	TRBD1	.	CASSAHRQGAYYGYTF	TGTGCCAGTTCCGCCCACAGACAGGGGGCATACTATGGCTACACCTTC
TRBV2	TRBJ1-2	.	.	CASSEQKVNYGYTF	TGTGCCAGCAGTGAACAGAAGGTAAACTATGGCTACACCTTC
TRBV12-3/TRBV12-4	TRBJ2-1	.	.	CASSSRTDEQFF	TGTGCCAGCAGTTCCCGGACGGATGAGCAGTTCTTC
TRBV15	TRBJ2-7	.	.	CATSREGGSGEQYF	TGTGCCACCAGCAGAGAAGGAGGGTCGGGCGAGCAGTACTTC
TRBV4-2	TRBJ1-3	.	.	CASSQVASGNTIYF	TGTGCCAGCAGCCAAGTTGCCTCTGGAAACACCATATATTTT
TRBV28	TRBJ1-5	.	once	CASTWRGLIQPQHF	TGTGCCAGCACGTGGAGGGGTTTGATTCAGCCCCAGCATTTT
TRBV11-2	TRBJ2-1	.	.	CASSTGYWGEQFF	TGTGCCAGCAGTACCGGGTATTGGGGTGAGCAGTTCTTC
TRBV11-3	TRBJ2-1	TRBD2	.	CASSGSPLAGGIDEQFF	TGTGCCAGCAGCGGATCGCCACTAGCGGGAGGTATCGATGAGCAGTTCTTC
TRBV5-1	TRBJ1-5	.	.	CASSLQGNQPQHF	TGCGCCAGCAGCTTGCAGGGCAATCAGCCCCAGCATTTT
TRBV28	TRBJ2-5	.	.	CASSKHLAGETQYF	TGTGCCAGCAGTAAACATCTAGCTGGCGAGACCCAGTACTTC
TRBV18	TRBJ1-5	.	once	CASSPRGESQPQHF	TGTGCCAGCTCACCACGGGGCGAATCTCAGCCCCAGCATTTT
TRBV6-1	TRBJ1-5	.	.	CASSEGGGNQPQHF	TGTGCCAGCAGTGAGGGAGGGGGAAATCAGCCCCAGCATTTT
TRBV7-3	TRBJ2-1	TRBD2	once	CASSASGTSGRAYNEQFF	TGTGCCAGCAGCGCCTCCGGGACTAGCGGGAGGGCCTACAATGAGCAGTTCTTC
TRBV25-1	TRBJ1-2	.	.	CARYGYTF	TGTGCCAGATATGGCTACACCTTC
TRBV5-4	TRBJ2-1	.	.	CASSLFSASYNEQFF	TGTGCCAGCAGCTTGTTTTCCGCTTCCTACAATGAGCAGTTCTTC
TRBV5-1	TRBJ2-7	.	few	CASSSHYEQYF	TGCGCCAGCAGCTCCCATTACGAGCAGTACTTC
TRBV28	TRBJ2-7	.	once	CASSLGGRRDYEQYF	TGTGCCAGCAGTTTGGGGGGGCGGAGAGACTACGAGCAGTACTTC
TRBV12-3/TRBV12-4	TRBJ2-1	.	.	CASSLQTFNEQFF	TGTGCCAGCAGTTTACAAACTTTCAATGAGCAGTTCTTC
TRBV5-1	TRBJ2-1	.	.	CASSPSPGQYNEQFF	TGCGCCAGCAGCCCAAGCCCGGGACAATACAATGAGCAGTTCTTC
TRBV29-1	TRBJ2-5	.	.	CSVYEETQYF	TGCAGCGTGTATGAAGAGACCCAGTACTTC
TRBV28	TRBJ2-1	TRBD1	.	CASSPGQGNYLFNEQFF	TGTGCCAGCAGTCCGGGACAGGGTAACTATTTATTTAATGAGCAGTTCTTC